This is a list of T cell receptor beta chains from one sample in a study of cytomegalovirus exposure and HLA in healthy donors. The assay was immunoSEQ multiplex PCR, and TCRdb's table has in-frame clones only and misses some. The sample holds about 170,000 clones, 62% seen once. The material sequenced was PBMCs. These receptors were taken from a man aged 35 to 55 in good health and CMV-seronegative. Both conserved end residues are part of each CDR3. D genes are given only for firm matches. Rows may omit the clone size; those that give it use once, few, many or a size class.

NA,TRBV5-4,TRBD1,TRBJ1-1,CASSQRDRENTEAFF,TGTGCCAGCAGCCAAAGGGACAGGGAGAACACTGAAGCTTTCTTT
NA,TRBV7-8,TRBD2,TRBJ2-7,CASSAGGGAGGEQYF,TGTGCCAGCAGCGCGGGAGGGGGGGCGGGGGGCGAGCAGTACTTC
NA,TRBV6-1,TRBD1,TRBJ2-7,CASTSGQPPTAQYF,TGTGCCAGCACCTCGGGACAGCCACCTACGGCGCAGTACTTC
NA,TRBV6-5,TRBD1,TRBJ1-1,CASSYSRDRVNTEAFF,TGTGCCAGCAGTTACTCAAGGGACAGGGTCAACACTGAAGCTTTCTTT
few,TRBV10-3,NA,TRBJ1-1,CAIRGQGGTEAFF,TGTGCCATCAGGGGGCAGGGCGGCACTGAAGCTTTCTTT
NA,TRBV5-8,TRBD2,TRBJ2-2,CASSFYPGGDTGELFF,TGTGCCAGCAGCTTCTATCCGGGAGGGGACACCGGGGAGCTGTTTTTT
NA,TRBV30,NA,TRBJ1-5,CAWRPRGESNQPQHF,TGTGCCTGGCGTCCCAGGGGAGAGAGCAATCAGCCCCAGCATTTT
NA,TRBV19,NA,TRBJ1-2,CASSIPYPGSGYGYTF,TGTGCCAGTAGTATCCCCTACCCCGGGTCGGGCTATGGCTACACCTTC
NA,TRBV13,NA,TRBJ2-1,CASRPSGNEQFF,TGTGCCAGCAGACCGAGCGGGAATGAGCAGTTCTTC
few,TRBV5-5,NA,TRBJ1-3,CASSFGSSSGNTIYF,TGTGCCAGCAGCTTCGGTTCGAGCTCTGGAAACACCATATATTTT
once,TRBV6-6,NA,TRBJ1-1,CASRGGTEAFF,TGTGCCAGCCGAGGAGGCACTGAAGCTTTCTTT
few,TRBV7-7,NA,TRBJ1-1,CASSMNMNTEAFF,TGTGCCAGCAGCATGAACATGAACACTGAAGCTTTCTTT
few,TRBV5-1,TRBD1,TRBJ2-1,CASSLRGRRGADEQFF,TGCGCCAGCAGCTTGAGGGGGCGTCGTGGGGCGGATGAGCAGTTCTTC
NA,TRBV7-9,NA,TRBJ1-2,CASSLGEIRGAYGYTF,TGTGCCAGCAGCCTAGGAGAGATTCGCGGGGCTTATGGCTACACCTTC
NA,TRBV6-9,NA,TRBJ2-1,CASRGPTRPHNEQFF,TGTGCCAGCAGGGGGCCCACACGTCCCCACAATGAGCAGTTCTTC
NA,TRBV12-5,TRBD1,TRBJ1-1,CASGFASWGTGGEVGTEAFF,TGTGCTAGTGGTTTCGCAAGTTGGGGGACAGGGGGCGAAGTAGGCACTGAAGCTTTCTTT
few,TRBV12-5,NA,TRBJ1-2,CASGLVAGIQLRIIYGYTF,TGTGCTAGTGGTTTGGTAGCGGGGATCCAACTTAGAATCATCTATGGCTACACCTTC
NA,TRBV19,TRBD2,TRBJ2-2,CASSISGLAGESAGELFF,TGTGCCAGTAGTATATCCGGACTAGCGGGGGAATCGGCCGGGGAGCTGTTTTTT
once,TRBV7-9,TRBD1,TRBJ1-6,CASSLGDRGPLHF,TGTGCCAGCAGCTTGGGAGACAGGGGGCCCCTCCACTTT
once,TRBV29-1,TRBD1,TRBJ2-3,CSVTGGPTDTQYF,TGCAGCGTCACAGGGGGCCCCACAGATACGCAGTATTTT
NA,TRBV2,TRBD1,TRBJ2-7,CASIRTGYEQYF,TGTGCCAGCATCAGGACAGGCTACGAGCAGTACTTC
NA,TRBV2,TRBD1,TRBJ2-7,CASSEPRDRVTYEQYF,TGTGCCAGCAGTGAACCCCGGGACAGGGTAACCTACGAGCAGTACTTC
NA,TRBV5-1,NA,TRBJ1-1,CASSTEGGRGEAFF,TGCGCCAGCAGCACTGAAGGGGGGAGGGGTGAAGCTTTCTTT
NA,TRBV5-6,NA,TRBJ2-7,CASSLGQPYYEQYF,TGTGCCAGCAGCTTGGGACAGCCCTACTACGAGCAGTACTTC
few,TRBV7-8,TRBD2,TRBJ2-1,CASRPLAGGFNEQFF,TGTGCCAGCAGACCGCTAGCGGGAGGGTTCAATGAGCAGTTCTTC
NA,TRBV5-8,NA,TRBJ1-2,CASSRQGRALLGYTF,TGTGCCAGCAGCCGCCAGGGCAGGGCGCTCCTTGGCTACACCTTC
NA,TRBV5-4,TRBD1,TRBJ1-4,CASSFDRGATNEKLFF,TGTGCCAGCAGTTTCGACAGGGGGGCAACTAATGAAAAACTGTTTTTT
NA,TRBV12-5,TRBD1,TRBJ2-3,CASGMGQGPDTQYF,TGTGCTAGTGGTATGGGACAGGGGCCAGATACGCAGTATTTT
few,TRBV6-1,TRBD2,TRBJ2-1,CASSDRTSGRWDNEQFF,TGTGCCAGCAGTGATCGGACTAGCGGGAGGTGGGACAATGAGCAGTTCTTC
NA,TRBV19,NA,TRBJ2-1,CASSRGTTYGVYNEQFF,TGTGCCAGTAGTCGCGGGACCACCTACGGGGTTTACAATGAGCAGTTCTTC
NA,TRBV18,NA,TRBJ2-1,CASSPLGLPDEQFF,TGTGCCAGCTCACCCTTGGGGCTCCCCGATGAGCAGTTCTTC
NA,TRBV13,NA,TRBJ2-7,CASSSRDFGYEQYF,TGTGCCAGCAGCTCGCGGGACTTCGGCTACGAGCAGTACTTC
few,TRBV5-1,TRBD2,TRBJ2-1,CASRDGTSSYNEQFF,TGCGCCAGCAGGGACGGGACTAGCTCTTACAATGAGCAGTTCTTC
NA,TRBV7-7,NA,TRBJ2-6,CASSLVTGEESGANVLTF,TGTGCTAGCAGCTTAGTTACGGGAGAGGAATCTGGGGCCAACGTCCTGACTTTC
NA,TRBV15,NA,TRBJ1-4,CATSRERGGSEKLFF,TGTGCCACCAGCAGAGAACGCGGGGGGAGTGAAAAACTGTTTTTT
NA,TRBV7-9,NA,TRBJ2-3,CASRLISTDTQYF,TGTGCCAGCAGACTAATTAGCACAGATACGCAGTATTTT
few,TRBV30,NA,TRBJ1-1,CAWSAPGPEAFF,TGTGCCTGGAGTGCCCCAGGCCCTGAAGCTTTCTTT
NA,TRBV21-1,NA,TRBJ1-2,CASRKSVAGGLGYTF,TGTGCCAGCAGGAAAAGTGTGGCAGGCGGGCTTGGCTACACCTTC
NA,TRBV5-4,NA,TRBJ1-6,CASNAGAYNSPLHF,TGTGCCAGTAACGCAGGGGCCTATAATTCACCCCTCCACTTT
NA,TRBV2,NA,TRBJ2-7,CASRDRGGLIEQYF,TGTGCCAGCAGGGACCGTGGGGGGTTGATTGAGCAGTACTTC
NA,TRBV28,NA,TRBJ2-1,CASSPSGGRIHEQFF,TGTGCCAGCAGTCCTTCGGGGGGCAGGATCCATGAGCAGTTCTTC
NA,TRBV7-9,NA,TRBJ2-4,CASSYLNMGPLGNIQYF,TGTGCCAGCAGCTATTTAAATATGGGGCCCTTAGGGAACATTCAGTACTTC
NA,TRBV19,NA,TRBJ2-2,CASSINNAQAGELFF,TGTGCCAGTAGTATTAATAATGCGCAGGCCGGGGAGCTGTTTTTT
NA,TRBV5-1,NA,TRBJ1-2,CASSEEGNYGYTF,TGCGCCAGCAGCGAGGAGGGGAACTATGGCTACACCTTC
once,TRBV5-6,NA,TRBJ2-6,CASSPGVFPGANVLTF,TGTGCCAGCAGCCCGGGAGTATTCCCTGGGGCCAACGTCCTGACTTTC
NA,TRBV4-1,TRBD1,TRBJ1-5,CASSRGQVRGSAQPQHF,TGCGCCAGCAGCCGCGGACAGGTCCGGGGTTCTGCTCAGCCCCAGCATTTT
NA,TRBV5-4,TRBD1,TRBJ2-1,CASSYAGTGSFNEQFF,TGTGCCAGCAGCTACGCCGGGACAGGGAGTTTCAATGAGCAGTTCTTC
NA,TRBV6-6,TRBD1,TRBJ2-7,CASSYRDRGYEQYF,TGTGCCAGCAGTTACCGGGACAGGGGATACGAGCAGTACTTC
NA,TRBV6-1,TRBD1,TRBJ1-2,CASSARTGIANYGYTF,TGTGCCAGCAGTGCCCGGACAGGGATCGCTAACTATGGCTACACCTTC
NA,TRBV7-7,TRBD1,TRBJ2-2,CASSSGQSGELFF,TGTGCCAGCAGCTCGGGACAGTCCGGGGAGCTGTTTTTT
few,TRBV6-1,TRBD1,TRBJ1-5,CASSGGTGRGQPQHF,TGTGCCAGCAGTGGGGGGACAGGACGGGGTCAGCCCCAGCATTTT
NA,TRBV4-3,TRBD2,TRBJ2-7,CASSQERGWYEQYF,TGCGCCAGCAGCCAAGAGCGGGGGTGGTACGAGCAGTACTTC
NA,TRBV19,NA,TRBJ1-1,CASSRGPHTEAFF,TGTGCCAGTAGTAGGGGGCCCCACACTGAAGCTTTCTTT
NA,TRBV15,TRBD1,TRBJ2-7,CATSSRQGNYEQYF,TGTGCCACCAGCTCACGACAGGGAAACTACGAGCAGTACTTC
NA,TRBV7-2,TRBD2,TRBJ2-7,CASSLAGLAVF,TGTGCCAGCAGCTTAGCGGGGCTAGCGGTCTTC